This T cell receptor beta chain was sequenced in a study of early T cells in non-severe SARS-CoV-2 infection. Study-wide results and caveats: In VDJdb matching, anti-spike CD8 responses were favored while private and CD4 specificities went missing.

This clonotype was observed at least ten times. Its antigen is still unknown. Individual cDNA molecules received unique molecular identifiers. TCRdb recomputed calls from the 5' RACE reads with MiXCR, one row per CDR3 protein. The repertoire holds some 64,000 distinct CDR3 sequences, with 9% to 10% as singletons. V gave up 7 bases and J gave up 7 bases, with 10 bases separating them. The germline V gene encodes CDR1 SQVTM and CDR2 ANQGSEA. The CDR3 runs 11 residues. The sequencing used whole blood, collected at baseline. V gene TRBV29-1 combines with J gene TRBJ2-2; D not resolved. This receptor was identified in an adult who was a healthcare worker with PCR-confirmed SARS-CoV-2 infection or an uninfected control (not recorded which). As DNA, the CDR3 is TGCAGCGCCAATCGACTCGGGGAGCTGTTTTTT. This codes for CSANRLGELFF.